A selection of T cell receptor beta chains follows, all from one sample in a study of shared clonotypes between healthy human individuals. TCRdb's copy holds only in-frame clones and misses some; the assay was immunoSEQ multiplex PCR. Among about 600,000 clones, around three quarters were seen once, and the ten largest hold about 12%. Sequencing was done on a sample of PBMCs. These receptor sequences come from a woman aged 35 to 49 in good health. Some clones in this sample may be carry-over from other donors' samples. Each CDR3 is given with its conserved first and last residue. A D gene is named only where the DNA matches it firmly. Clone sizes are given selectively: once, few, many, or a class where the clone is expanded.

cdr3_aa: CASSVEREWDEQFF
cdr3_nt: TGTGCCAGCAGCGTAGAGCGGGAGTGGGATGAGCAGTTCTTC
clone_size: -
d_call: TRBD2
v_call: TRBV9
j_call: TRBJ2-1

cdr3_aa: CASSGGPSSYNEQFF
cdr3_nt: TGTGCCAGCAGTGGGGGCCCAAGCTCCTACAATGAGCAGTTCTTC
clone_size: -
d_call: -
v_call: TRBV2
j_call: TRBJ2-1

cdr3_aa: CASSSDRVDTEAFF
cdr3_nt: TGTGCCAGCAGTTCTGACAGGGTGGACACTGAAGCTTTCTTT
clone_size: -
d_call: TRBD1
v_call: TRBV28
j_call: TRBJ1-1

cdr3_aa: CATSRDLGGPLGYTF
cdr3_nt: TGTGCCACCAGCAGAGATTTGGGGGGGCCGTTAGGGTACACCTTC
clone_size: -
d_call: -
v_call: TRBV15
j_call: TRBJ1-2

cdr3_aa: CASSLLPVGNTIYF
cdr3_nt: TGTGCCAGCAGTTTATTGCCAGTCGGAAACACCATATATTTT
clone_size: -
d_call: -
v_call: TRBV28
j_call: TRBJ1-3

cdr3_aa: CASSGRQSTHGYTF
cdr3_nt: TGTGCCAGCTCGGGGAGGCAGTCGACCCATGGCTACACCTTC
clone_size: few
d_call: -
v_call: TRBV18
j_call: TRBJ1-2

cdr3_aa: CSGRTSGSTDTQYF
cdr3_nt: TGCAGCGGAAGGACTAGCGGTTCTACAGATACGCAGTATTTT
clone_size: -
d_call: TRBD2
v_call: TRBV29-1
j_call: TRBJ2-3

cdr3_aa: CASSNGSPYEQYF
cdr3_nt: TGTGCCAGCAGTAACGGGTCCCCCTACGAGCAGTACTTC
clone_size: -
d_call: -
v_call: TRBV27
j_call: TRBJ2-7

cdr3_aa: CASSPDSLGEKLFF
cdr3_nt: TGTGCCAGCAGTCCGGACTCATTGGGGGAAAAACTGTTTTTT
clone_size: -
d_call: -
v_call: TRBV6-5
j_call: TRBJ1-4

cdr3_aa: CASSVQQGDTQYF
cdr3_nt: TGTGCCAGCAGCGTTCAACAGGGAGATACGCAGTATTTT
clone_size: -
d_call: -
v_call: TRBV9
j_call: TRBJ2-3

cdr3_aa: CASSPRQGVEAFF
cdr3_nt: TGTGCCAGTAGTCCTCGACAGGGCGTAGAAGCTTTCTTT
clone_size: -
d_call: TRBD1
v_call: TRBV19
j_call: TRBJ1-1

cdr3_aa: CASSQSQVTSEQYF
cdr3_nt: TGTGCCAGCAGCCAATCCCAGGTTACGAGCGAGCAGTACTTC
clone_size: -
d_call: -
v_call: TRBV16
j_call: TRBJ2-7

cdr3_aa: CASSLVGPFSYEQYF
cdr3_nt: TGTGCCAGCAGCTTAGTGGGCCCTTTCTCCTACGAGCAGTACTTC
clone_size: -
d_call: -
v_call: TRBV7-2
j_call: TRBJ2-7

cdr3_aa: CASSFAGNTEAFF
cdr3_nt: TGTGCCAGCAGCTTTGCAGGGAACACTGAAGCTTTCTTT
clone_size: -
d_call: -
v_call: TRBV7-2
j_call: TRBJ1-1

cdr3_aa: CASSESPGGLTYEQYF
cdr3_nt: TGTGCCAGCAGTGAATCGCCGGGAGGCTTAACCTACGAGCAGTACTTC
clone_size: few
d_call: TRBD2
v_call: TRBV6-1
j_call: TRBJ2-7

cdr3_aa: CASSLVVGREAFF
cdr3_nt: TGTGCCAGCAGCTTAGTGGTAGGTCGTGAAGCTTTCTTT
clone_size: -
d_call: -
v_call: TRBV7-9
j_call: TRBJ1-1

cdr3_aa: CASSLNPAGGSEQFF
cdr3_nt: TGTGCCAGCAGCTTAAACCCAGCGGGAGGCAGTGAGCAGTTCTTC
clone_size: -
d_call: TRBD2
v_call: TRBV7-3
j_call: TRBJ2-1

cdr3_aa: CASRPSYTRTGTNTEAFF
cdr3_nt: TGTGCCAGCAGGCCCTCCTACACCCGGACAGGGACGAACACTGAAGCTTTCTTT
clone_size: few
d_call: TRBD1
v_call: TRBV25-1
j_call: TRBJ1-1

cdr3_aa: CASSPRTSGSYEQYF
cdr3_nt: TGCGCCAGCAGCCCCAGGACTAGCGGGAGCTACGAGCAGTACTTC
clone_size: -
d_call: TRBD2
v_call: TRBV5-1
j_call: TRBJ2-7

cdr3_aa: CASGLARDQPQHF
cdr3_nt: TGTGCCAGCGGCTTAGCCAGAGATCAGCCCCAGCATTTT
clone_size: -
d_call: -
v_call: TRBV7-2
j_call: TRBJ1-5

cdr3_aa: CASIWDTEAFF
cdr3_nt: TGTGCCAGCATTTGGGACACTGAAGCTTTCTTT
clone_size: -
d_call: -
v_call: TRBV25-1
j_call: TRBJ1-1

cdr3_aa: CASSPRPGNGLTGNTIYF
cdr3_nt: TGTGCCAGCTCACCAAGGCCAGGGAACGGGCTTACTGGAAACACCATATATTTT
clone_size: -
d_call: -
v_call: TRBV18
j_call: TRBJ1-3

cdr3_aa: CASSPLLGLAASEQYF
cdr3_nt: TGTGCCAGCTCACCATTGTTAGGACTAGCTGCGAGCGAGCAGTACTTC
clone_size: -
d_call: TRBD2
v_call: TRBV18
j_call: TRBJ2-7

cdr3_aa: CASSSSGFQETQYF
cdr3_nt: TGCGCCAGCAGTTCTAGCGGTTTTCAAGAGACCCAGTACTTC
clone_size: -
d_call: TRBD2
v_call: TRBV5-1
j_call: TRBJ2-5

cdr3_aa: CASSESLRGLEQYF
cdr3_nt: TGTGCCAGCAGTGAATCTTTACGAGGTCTCGAGCAGTACTTC
clone_size: -
d_call: -
v_call: TRBV2
j_call: TRBJ2-7

cdr3_aa: CASSFLTGGVSYEQYF
cdr3_nt: TGTGCCAGCAGTTTTTTGACCGGGGGGGTCTCCTACGAGCAGTACTTC
clone_size: -
d_call: TRBD2
v_call: TRBV27
j_call: TRBJ2-7

cdr3_aa: CSGTTGGAGETQYF
cdr3_nt: TGCAGCGGTACTACAGGGGGCGCGGGGGAGACCCAGTACTTC
clone_size: few
d_call: TRBD1
v_call: TRBV29-1
j_call: TRBJ2-5